Listed below are T cell receptor beta chains from one sample, sequenced in a study of cytomegalovirus exposure and HLA in healthy donors. Generated by immunoSEQ multiplex PCR, the TCRdb table keeps only in-frame clones and is missing some. The table lists over 150,000 clones, roughly 85% of them singletons. Input material: PBMCs. The receptors originated from a man aged 35-49 years in good health and CMV-seronegative. Each CDR3 is given with its conserved first and last residue. D genes are given only for firm matches. Only part of the rows carry a size: once, few, many, or a class if the clone is expanded.

.	.	TRBV11-2	TRBJ2-1	TGTGCCAGCAGCTTAGTTGGACTTATTGAGCAGTTCTTC	CASSLVGLIEQFF
.	once	TRBV7-9	TRBJ1-5	TGTTCCAGCAGCCCCCTTGGCGGAGGGAGCAATCAGCCCCAGCATTTT	CSSSPLGGGSNQPQHF
.	.	TRBV7-2	TRBJ2-1	TGTGCCAGCAGCCGTCGCGTAAGCGGTAGGAGCTCCTACAATGAGCAGTTCTTC	CASSRRVSGRSSYNEQFF
.	.	TRBV5-4	TRBJ1-4	TGTGCCAGCAGCCAAGACGTCAGTACAAGGAGTGAAAAACTGTTTTTT	CASSQDVSTRSEKLFF
TRBD2	.	TRBV2	TRBJ2-5	TGTGCCAGGGGGACTAGCGGGAGTATTGAGACCCGGTACTTC	CARGTSGSIETRYF
TRBD1	.	TRBV2	TRBJ1-2	TGTGCCAGCAGTGAAGGGACAGGGGGCGTTAATGGCTACACCTTC	CASSEGTGGVNGYTF
.	.	TRBV5-1	TRBJ2-3	TGCGCCAGCAGTCCAGACACAGATACGCAGTATTTT	CASSPDTDTQYF
.	.	TRBV7-2	TRBJ1-1	TGTGCCAGCAGCTTTGGGTGGAGCACTGAAGCTTTCTTT	CASSFGWSTEAFF
.	.	TRBV5-4	TRBJ2-7	TGTGCCAGCAGCTATAATCGGGGATCCTACGAGCAGTACTTC	CASSYNRGSYEQYF
.	.	TRBV4-1	TRBJ1-2	TGCGCCAGCAGCTCCCGGGGGGGGCCCCACGGTGGAGGCTACACCTTC	CASSSRGGPHGGGYTF
.	.	TRBV5-6	TRBJ1-6	TGTGCCAGCAGCTTGGGAGGGAGAAATTCACCCCTCCACTTT	CASSLGGRNSPLHF
.	.	TRBV5-6	TRBJ2-5	TGTGCCAGCAGCTTGTACCACTCAGGGGAAGTAGGGACCCAGTACTTC	CASSLYHSGEVGTQYF